The TCR beta chain under discussion was sequenced for a study of memory B cells and T cells in multiple sclerosis. Separate sequencing covered autoproliferating (CFSE-dim) and non-proliferating (CFSE-high) T cells from stimulus-free culture. About 50 million CFSE-labeled PBMCs were cultured six to seven days unstimulated, then replicate wells were pooled. Without exogenous stimuli, approximately 0.5 uM CFSE-labeled PBMCs were cultured serum-free. A remark on this clone: Its antigen is unidentified.

The assay was immunoSEQ multiplex PCR, and TCRdb's table has in-frame clones only and misses some. The sample yields some 48,000 clones, around 79% seen once. Study-wide findings and caveats: Compartments had unequal clone-set sizes, affecting shared clonotype counts.

Material: PBMCs from blood kept in culture. The receptor was derived from a human donor with multiple sclerosis.

CDR3 in DNA: TGTGCCAGCAGTTCGGGACAGCAGAATTCACCCCTCCACTTT. It codes for CASSSGQQNSPLHF. The chain uses TRBV28 and TRBJ1-6, with 7 bases matching TRBD1. The CDR3 has 14 amino acids. V shed 4 bases, J shed 7 bases, and the junction held 4 bases outside the gene matches. Germline lookup yields CDR1 MDHEN and CDR2 SYDVKM.